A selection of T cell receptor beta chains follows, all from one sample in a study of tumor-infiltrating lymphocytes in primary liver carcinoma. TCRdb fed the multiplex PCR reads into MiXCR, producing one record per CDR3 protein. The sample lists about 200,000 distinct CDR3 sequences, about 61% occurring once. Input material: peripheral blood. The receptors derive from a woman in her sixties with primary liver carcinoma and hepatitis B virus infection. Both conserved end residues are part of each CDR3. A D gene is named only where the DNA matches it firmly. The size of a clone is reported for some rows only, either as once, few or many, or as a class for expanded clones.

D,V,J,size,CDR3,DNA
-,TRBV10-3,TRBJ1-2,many,CAISEYREDYGYTF,TGTGCCATCAGTGAGTACAGGGAAGACTATGGCTACACCTTC
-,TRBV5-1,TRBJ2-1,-,CASSLGTVSYNEQFF,TGCGCCAGCAGCTTGGGGACAGTCTCCTACAATGAGCAGTTCTTC
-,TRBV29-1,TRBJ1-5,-,CSIEGEWCQPQHF,TGCAGCATTGAAGGAGAATGGTGTCAGCCCCAGCATTTT
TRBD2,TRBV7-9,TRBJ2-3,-,CASSPTVSSGRASTQYF,TGTGCCAGCAGCCCGACTGTCTCTAGCGGGAGGGCCAGTACGCAGTATTTT
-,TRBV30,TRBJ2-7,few,CAWNPNSLTGAYEQYF,TGTGCCTGGAACCCAAACTCTCTGACAGGAGCCTACGAGCAGTACTTC
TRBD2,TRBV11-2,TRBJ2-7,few,CASSKGLVGGEQYF,TGTGCCAGCAGCAAAGGACTAGTGGGGGGCGAGCAGTACTTC
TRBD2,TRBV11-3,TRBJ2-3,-,CASGLGLASIDTQYF,TGTGCCAGCGGCCTGGGACTAGCCAGCATAGATACGCAGTATTTT
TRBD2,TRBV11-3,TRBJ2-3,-,CASSPYSGASTDMQYF,TGTGCCAGCAGTCCTTATAGCGGGGCTAGCACAGATATGCAGTATTTT
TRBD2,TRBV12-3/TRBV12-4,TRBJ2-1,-,CTSSQTSGNTYNEQFF,TGTACCAGCAGCCAGACTAGCGGGAACACCTACAATGAGCAGTTCTTC
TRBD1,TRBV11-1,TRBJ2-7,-,CSRSASGQGNYYEQYF,TGTTCCCGCAGCGCCTCGGGACAGGGCAACTACTACGAGCAGTACTTC
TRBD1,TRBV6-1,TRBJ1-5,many,CASSELGQGPQPQHF,TGTGCCAGCAGTGAACTAGGACAGGGGCCTCAGCCCCAGCATTTT
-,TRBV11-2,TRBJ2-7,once,CAGSLARRAYEQYF,TGTGCTGGCAGCTTAGCACGGAGAGCCTACGAGCAGTACTTC
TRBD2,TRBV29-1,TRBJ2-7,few,CSARTSGRQPYEQYF,TGCAGTGCTCGGACTAGCGGGAGGCAACCCTACGAGCAGTACTTC
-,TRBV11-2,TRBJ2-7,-,CANSDWRAASYELYF,TGTGCTAACAGCGACTGGCGGGCGGCCTCCTACGAGCTGTACTTC
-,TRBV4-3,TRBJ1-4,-,CASSQDLRGRNEKLFF,TGCGCCAGCAGCCAAGATCTTAGGGGACGAAATGAAAAACTGTTTTTT
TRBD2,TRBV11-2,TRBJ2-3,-,CTNKLFPAGEADTQYF,TGTACCAACAAGTTGTTCCCAGCGGGAGAGGCAGATACGCAGTATTTT
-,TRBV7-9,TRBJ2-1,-,CASSLASRTAGSYNEQFF,TGTGCCAGCAGCTTAGCCTCACGGACAGCGGGCTCCTACAATGAGCAGTTCTTC
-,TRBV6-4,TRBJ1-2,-,CASSEGPNYGYTF,TGTGCCAGCAGCGAAGGTCCTAACTATGGCTACACCTTC
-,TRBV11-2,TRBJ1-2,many,CASSLDPVSGYTF,TGTGCCAGCAGCTTAGATCCAGTATCGGGCTACACCTTC
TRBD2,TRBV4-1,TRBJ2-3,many,CASSQATSGAPGADTQYF,TGCGCCAGCAGCCAAGCAACTAGCGGAGCTCCGGGCGCAGATACGCAGTATTTT
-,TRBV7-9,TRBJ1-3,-,CANSLVGNTIYF,TGTGCCAACAGTTTGGTGGGAAACACCATATATTTT
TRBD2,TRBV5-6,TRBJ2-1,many,CASSPRTSGRRSYNEQFF,TGTGCCAGCAGCCCTCGGACTAGCGGGAGACGATCCTACAATGAGCAGTTCTTC
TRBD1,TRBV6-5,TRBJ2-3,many,CASSRTGGTDTQYF,TGTGCCAGCAGCCGGACAGGGGGCACAGATACGCAGTATTTT
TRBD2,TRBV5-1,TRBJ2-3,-,CASSLIAGGGTDTRYF,TGCGCCAGCAGCTTAATAGCGGGAGGCGGCACAGATACGCGGTATTTT
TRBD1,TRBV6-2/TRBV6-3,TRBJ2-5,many,CASSSRWTGEFGTQYF,TGTGCCAGCAGTTCGAGGTGGACAGGGGAATTCGGGACCCAGTACTTC
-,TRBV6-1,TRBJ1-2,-,CANSETGLGYTF,TGTGCCAACAGTGAAACGGGGTTGGGCTACACCTTC
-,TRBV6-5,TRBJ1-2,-,CANSYSVQQNCGYTF,TGTGCCAACAGTTACTCGGTCCAACAGAACTGTGGCTACACCTTC
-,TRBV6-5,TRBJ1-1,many,CASSYMGGSTEAFF,TGTGCCAGCAGTTACATGGGGGGGAGCACTGAAGCTTTCTTT
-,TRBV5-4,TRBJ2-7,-,CASRVVTSPRQYF,TGTGCCAGCAGGGTTGTGACTTCCCCACGGCAGTACTTC
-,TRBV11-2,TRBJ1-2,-,CDSRRGGGSYGYTF,TGTGACAGCCGCCGGGGCGGGGGCTCCTATGGCTACACCTTC
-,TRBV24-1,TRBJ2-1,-,CATSEVGGGYNEQFF,TGTGCCACCAGTGAGGTTGGCGGAGGATACAATGAGCAGTTCTTC
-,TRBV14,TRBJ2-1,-,CASSLRLTTPYNEQFF,TGTGCCAGCAGCCTGAGACTAACTACTCCCTACAATGAGCAGTTCTTC
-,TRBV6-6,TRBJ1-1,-,CTSCPPGGYEAFF,TGTACCAGCTGCCCCCCGGGGGGCTATGAAGCTTTCTTT
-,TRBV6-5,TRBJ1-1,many,CASRSPGTEAFF,TGTGCCAGCAGATCACCCGGGACAGAAGCTTTCTTT
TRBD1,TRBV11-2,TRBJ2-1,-,CANSPTGGSYNEQLF,TGTGCCAACAGCCCCACAGGGGGCTCCTACAATGAGCAGCTCTTC
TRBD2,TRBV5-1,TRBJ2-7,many,CASSIAGRSYEQYF,TGCGCCAGTTCCATAGCGGGACGAAGCTACGAGCAGTACTTC
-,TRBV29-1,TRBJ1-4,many,CSVVIWGEKLFF,TGCAGCGTTGTCATATGGGGTGAAAAACTGTTTTTT
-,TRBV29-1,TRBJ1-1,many,CSVGGGGTEAFF,TGCAGCGTTGGGGGAGGAGGCACTGAAGCTTTCTTT
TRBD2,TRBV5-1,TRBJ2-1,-,CASSSIAAGVEQFF,TGCGCCAGCAGCTCGATCGCGGCGGGAGTCGAGCAGTTCTTC
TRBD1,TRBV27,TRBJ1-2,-,CASRTGTGLRGYTF,TGTGCCAGCAGAACCGGGACAGGGTTACGAGGCTACACCTTC
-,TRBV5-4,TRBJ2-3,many,CASSLGPERRPDTQYF,TGTGCCAGCAGCTTGGGACCTGAGCGGAGGCCAGATACGCAGTATTTT